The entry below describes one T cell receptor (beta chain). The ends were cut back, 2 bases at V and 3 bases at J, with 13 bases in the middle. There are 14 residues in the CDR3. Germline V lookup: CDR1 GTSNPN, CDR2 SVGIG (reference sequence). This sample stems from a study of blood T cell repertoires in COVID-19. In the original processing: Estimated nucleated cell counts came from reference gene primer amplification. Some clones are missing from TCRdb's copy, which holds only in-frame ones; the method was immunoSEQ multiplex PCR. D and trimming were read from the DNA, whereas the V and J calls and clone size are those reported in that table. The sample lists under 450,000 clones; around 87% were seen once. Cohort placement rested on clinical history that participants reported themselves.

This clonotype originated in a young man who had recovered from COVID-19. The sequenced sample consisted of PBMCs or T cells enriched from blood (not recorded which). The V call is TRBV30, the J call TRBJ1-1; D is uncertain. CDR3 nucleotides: TGTGCCTGGAGTTCAAGGCAGGTCCACACTGAAGCTTTCTTT. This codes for CAWSSRQVHTEAFF. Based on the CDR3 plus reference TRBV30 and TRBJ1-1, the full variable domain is SQTIHQWPATLVQPVGSPLSLECTVEGTSNPNLYWYRQAAGRGLQLLFYSVGIGQISSEVPQNLSASRPQDRQFILSSKKLLLSDSGFYLCAWSSRQVHTEAFFGQGTRLTVV.